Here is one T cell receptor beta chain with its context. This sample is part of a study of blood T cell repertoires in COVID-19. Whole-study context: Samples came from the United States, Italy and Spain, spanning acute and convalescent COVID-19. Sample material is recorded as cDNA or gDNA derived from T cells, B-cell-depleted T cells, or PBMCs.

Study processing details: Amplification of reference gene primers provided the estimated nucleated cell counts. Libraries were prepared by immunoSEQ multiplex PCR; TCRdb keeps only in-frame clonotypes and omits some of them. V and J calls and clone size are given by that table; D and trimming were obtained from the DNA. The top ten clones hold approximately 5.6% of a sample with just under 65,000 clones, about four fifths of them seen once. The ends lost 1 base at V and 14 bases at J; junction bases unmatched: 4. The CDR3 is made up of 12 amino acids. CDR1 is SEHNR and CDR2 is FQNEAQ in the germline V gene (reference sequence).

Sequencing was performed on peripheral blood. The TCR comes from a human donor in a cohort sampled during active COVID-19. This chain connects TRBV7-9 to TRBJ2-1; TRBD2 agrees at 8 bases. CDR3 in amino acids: CASSLDGTRKFF. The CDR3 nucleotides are TGTGCCAGCAGCTTAGACGGGACTAGGAAGTTCTTC. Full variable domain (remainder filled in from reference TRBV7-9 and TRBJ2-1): DTGVSQNPRHKITKRGQNVTFRCDPISEHNRLYWYRQTLGQGPEFLTYFQNEAQLEKSRLLSDRFSAERPKGSFSTLEIQRTEQGDSAMYLCASSLDGTRKFFGPGTRLTVL.